This TCR beta chain was obtained from a study of shared clonotypes between healthy human individuals. In germline, CDR1 is SQVTM, CDR2 ANQGSEA. With V trimmed by 6 bases and J by 7 bases, 6 bases remained unmatched. CDR3 length: 14 residues. TCRdb's table, derived via immunoSEQ multiplex PCR, lists solely in-frame clones and lacks some. Of 2.5 million or so clones in the sample, around 94% are singletons; the top ten hold 0.11% to 0.15%. The J gene is TRBJ2-1, the V gene TRBV29-1, with 13 positions matching TRBD2. The sequence came from a man between 18 and 35 years old in good health. The sample comprised naive CD4+ T cells sorted from blood. Subset: CD45RA+ positively selected. CDR3 loop: CSVSLAGGPNEQFF. CDR3 nucleotide sequence: TGCAGCGTCTCACTAGCGGGAGGGCCTAATGAGCAGTTCTTC.